One TCR beta chain is described in this entry. Its cognate antigen has yet to be identified. One base away there is no much larger clone; base qualities are not given. The time point tag for this specimen amounts to: cycle 2 day 1 (C2D1) of nivolumab. Every trial patient had relapsed following autologous stem cell transplantation, and prior brentuximab vedotin exposure was what differed among cohorts A, B and C. The trial cohort was composed of some 57 patients with relapsed/refractory classical Hodgkin lymphoma, for whom complete response, partial response or progressive disease was recorded as best overall response. In the multi-cohort phase II CheckMate 205 trial, trial patients received single-agent nivolumab. An independent review committee assessed best overall response by applying the 2007 International Working Group response criteria. PBMCs from the trial were collected at three points: immediately before nivolumab initiation (C1D1), and during therapy at cycle 2 day 1 and cycle 4 day 1. Peripheral blood was collected in 8 mL Vacutainer Cell Preparation Tubes, from which PBMCs were isolated by centrifugation and then cryopreserved.

This sample is drawn from a study of PD-1 blockade in classical Hodgkin lymphoma (TCRdb year 2020). Context from the whole study: Nivolumab dosing was 3 mg/kg intravenously every 2 weeks, continuing until either disease progression or unacceptable toxicity. The study used TCR beta sequencing and CyTOF to define a peripheral blood immune signature of response to PD-1 blockade in classical Hodgkin lymphoma.

What the work shows at the level of the full study, not this receptor alone: The study was restricted to a single clinical trial cohort, and the causes of repertoire differences, possibly disease activity or prior therapy, were left undefined. Lower diversity was seen in patients whose nivolumab began less than 1 year after ASCT, and these patients were left out of later analyses so that immune reconstitution would not confound the results. Baseline TCR diversity was reported to be lower in newly diagnosed patients than in healthy donors, and even lower in relapsed/refractory patients. A significant rise by C4D1 was seen in CD4+ but not CD8+ TCR diversity (p=0.0027 vs p=0.16), with the rise being most apparent in complete responders (p=0.02). Baseline diversity similar to that of newly diagnosed patients was observed in trial patients achieving complete response, whereas significantly lower diversity was observed in partial responders and progressors.

The germline V gene supplies CDR1 SGDLS and CDR2 YYNGEE. Spanning cysteine to phenylalanine, the CDR3 consists of 15 amino acids. The entry retains the CDR3 DNA only, 45 bases that are in frame from base 1. V loses 0 bases of germline sequence and J loses 4 bases, and the interval between the two ends is 11 bases. Genomic DNA was extracted with the Qiagen DNeasy kit from unsorted PBMCs and from negatively selected CD4+ and CD8+ fractions. TCR beta CDR3 regions were amplified by immunoSEQ multiplex PCR using primers annealing to V and J segments. A synthetic immune receptor repertoire was used to minimize amplification bias, and remaining bias was computationally removed after sequencing. For the original study's pipeline: Repertoire diversity was quantified as the Shannon entropy index using custom Python scripts. The unsorted, CD4+ and CD8+ repertoires were each analyzed separately, with the exception of combined analyses, where CD4+ and CD8+ sequences were merged in silico. Clonal expansion was defined as a frequency increase of at least 2-fold after treatment compared with C1D1, and clones undetected at baseline were assigned a pseudocount of 0.5. Clones with 0 or 1 copy at C1D1 were defined as singleton clones, while clones with 2 or more copies were defined as non-singleton clones. By matching protein sequences in sorted samples from the same patient, clones expanded in unsorted samples were annotated as CD4+, CD8+ or unknown. Wilcoxon tests on paired samples were used to test diversity changes from C1D1 to C4D1. TCRdb limited this immuneACCESS table to in-frame rearrangements with V and J called. A share of clones is missing; checked studies link under half to unresolved V genes, and the rest is unexplained. That table is the source of V, J and clone size, and D and trimming were worked out from the DNA. For this sample the table gives under 70,000 clones, of which about two thirds were detected only once. The top ten constitute 9% to 10% of the sample.

The starting material was peripheral blood mononuclear cells (PBMCs), obtained before the second cycle of nivolumab. In this chain, TRBV9 is recombined with TRBJ1-3, with the D segment identity uncertain. The receptor comes from a human donor with classical Hodgkin lymphoma. CDR3 loop: CASSVGLKAGNTIYF. The DNA is as follows: TGTGCCAGCAGCGTAGGCTTAAAGGCAGGAAACACCATATATTTT.